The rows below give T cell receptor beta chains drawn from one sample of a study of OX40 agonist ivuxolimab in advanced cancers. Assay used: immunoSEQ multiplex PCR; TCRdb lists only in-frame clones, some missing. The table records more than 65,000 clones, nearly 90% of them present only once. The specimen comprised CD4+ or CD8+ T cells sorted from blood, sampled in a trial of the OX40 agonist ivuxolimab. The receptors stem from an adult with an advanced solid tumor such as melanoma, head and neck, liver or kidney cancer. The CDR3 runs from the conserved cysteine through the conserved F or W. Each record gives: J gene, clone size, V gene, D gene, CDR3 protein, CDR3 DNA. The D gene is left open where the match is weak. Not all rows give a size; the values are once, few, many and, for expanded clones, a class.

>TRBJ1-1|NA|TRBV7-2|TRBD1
CASSSHGTANTEAFF
TGTGCCAGCAGCTCCCACGGGACAGCGAACACTGAAGCTTTCTTT
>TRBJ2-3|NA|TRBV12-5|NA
CASGLGQNTDTQYF
TGTGCTAGTGGTTTGGGACAGAATACAGATACGCAGTATTTT
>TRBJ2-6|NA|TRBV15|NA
CATEASGANVLTF
TGTGCCACCGAGGCCTCTGGGGCCAACGTCCTGACTTTC
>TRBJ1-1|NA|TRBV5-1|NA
CASSLEYRATEAFF
TGCGCCAGCAGCTTGGAATACAGGGCCACTGAAGCTTTCTTT
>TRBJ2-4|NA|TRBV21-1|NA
CASRGTDIQYF
TGTGCCAGCAGGGGGACGGACATTCAGTACTTC
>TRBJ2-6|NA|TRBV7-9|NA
CASSLDLDFSGANVLTF
TGTGCCAGCAGCTTAGACCTTGACTTCTCTGGGGCCAACGTCCTGACTTTC
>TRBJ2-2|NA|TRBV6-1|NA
CAISFAGRNTGELFF
TGTGCCATCTCTTTCGCGGGGAGAAACACCGGGGAGCTGTTTTTT
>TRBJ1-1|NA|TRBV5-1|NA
CASSLQGYTEAFF
TGCGCCAGCAGCTTGCAGGGGTATACTGAAGCTTTCTTT
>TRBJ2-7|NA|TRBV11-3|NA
CRDLPTLGDAEQYF
TGTCGGGACCTCCCCACTCTGGGGGATGCCGAGCAGTACTTC
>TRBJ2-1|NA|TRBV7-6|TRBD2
CASSSRPVAGGALANEQFF
TGTGCCAGCAGCTCCCGGCCAGTAGCGGGGGGCGCTCTTGCCAATGAGCAGTTCTTC
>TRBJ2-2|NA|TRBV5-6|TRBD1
CASSPGTGYPGELFF
TGTGCCAGCAGTCCCGGGACAGGGTATCCCGGGGAGCTGTTTTTT
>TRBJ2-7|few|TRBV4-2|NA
CASSQGGYEQYF
TGTGCCAGCAGCCAGGGTGGTTACGAGCAGTACTTC
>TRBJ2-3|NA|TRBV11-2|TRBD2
CASSVEPGLAGSTDTQYF
TGTGCCAGCAGCGTCGAACCGGGACTAGCGGGAAGCACAGATACGCAGTATTTT
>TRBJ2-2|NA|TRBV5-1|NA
CASTSGNTGELFF
TGCGCCAGCACCTCAGGGAACACCGGGGAGCTGTTTTTT
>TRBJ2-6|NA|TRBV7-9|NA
CASSVGAWANVLTF
TGTGCCAGCAGTGTAGGGGCATGGGCCAACGTCCTGACTTTC
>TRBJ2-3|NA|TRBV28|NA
CASRAALLGHRDTQYF
TGTGCCAGCAGGGCCGCCCTCTTGGGCCATCGGGATACGCAGTATTTT
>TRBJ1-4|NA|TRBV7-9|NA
CASSPGIDEKLFF
TGTGCCAGCAGCCCGGGGATAGATGAAAAACTGTTTTTT